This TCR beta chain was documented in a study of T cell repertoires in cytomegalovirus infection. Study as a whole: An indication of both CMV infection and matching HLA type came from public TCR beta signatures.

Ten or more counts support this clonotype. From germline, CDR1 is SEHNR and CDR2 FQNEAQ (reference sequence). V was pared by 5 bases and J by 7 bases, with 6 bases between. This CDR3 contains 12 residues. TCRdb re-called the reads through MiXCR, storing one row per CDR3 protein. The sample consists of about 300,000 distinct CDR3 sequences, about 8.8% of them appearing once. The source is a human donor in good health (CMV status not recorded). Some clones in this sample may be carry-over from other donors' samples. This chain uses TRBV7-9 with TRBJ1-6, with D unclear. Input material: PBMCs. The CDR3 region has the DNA TGTGCCAGCAGCATGGGGAATTCACCCCTCCACTTT. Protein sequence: CASSMGNSPLHF.